Listed below are T cell receptor beta chains from one sample, sequenced in a study of T cells in Graves' hyperthyroidism and ophthalmopathy. TCRdb itself ran the multiplex PCR reads through MiXCR, one entry per CDR3 protein. The sample records about 610,000 distinct CDR3 sequences, about 15% being singletons. The material sequenced was blood. All receptors derive from a woman aged 40 to 55 with Graves' ophthalmopathy. Both conserved end residues are part of each CDR3. The D gene is left open where the match is weak. Clone size is shown for a subset of rows, as once, few, many or a class of expanded clone.

>many|-|TRBJ2-2|TRBV6-4
TGTGCCAGCAGTGACGGGAACACCGGGGAGCTGTTTTTT
CASSDGNTGELFF
>many|-|TRBJ2-3|TRBV19
TGTGCCAGTAGTGACAGGGACGGGGGAGATACGCAGTATTTT
CASSDRDGGDTQYF
>-|-|TRBJ1-1|TRBV28
TGTGCCAGCAACCTGAGTGGGGCTTCAAACACTGAAGCTTTCTTT
CASNLSGASNTEAFF
>many|-|TRBJ2-2|TRBV12-3/TRBV12-4
TGTGCCAGCAGTTTTGAGGGTACCGGGGAGCTGTTTTTT
CASSFEGTGELFF
>many|TRBD2|TRBJ2-7|TRBV27
TGTGCCAGCAGTAGAGATCCGGGACTAGCGGGAGAGTCCCCCTACGAGCAGTACTTC
CASSRDPGLAGESPYEQYF
>few|TRBD1|TRBJ1-1|TRBV30
TGTGCCTGGAGAAAGGGGGCGGGCACTGAAGCTTTCTTT
CAWRKGAGTEAFF
>-|-|TRBJ2-5|TRBV7-9
TGTGCCAGCAGCTCTTCGACAGGCCTACAAGAGACCCAGTACTTC
CASSSSTGLQETQYF
>many|-|TRBJ2-4|TRBV28
TGTGCCAGCAGTTTTCGGGAGAAGAGGGGAGCCAAAAACATTCAGTACTTC
CASSFREKRGAKNIQYF
>few|-|TRBJ2-7|TRBV3-1
TGTGCCAGCACCCCCACTTTCGAGGGAGCGAGGGAGCAGTACTTC
CASTPTFEGAREQYF
>many|-|TRBJ1-2|TRBV3-1
TGTGCCAGCAGCCCTGGGTCTATGAACTATGGCTACACCTTC
CASSPGSMNYGYTF
>many|-|TRBJ1-1|TRBV29-1
TGCAGCGTTGGAGGGGACGGGAACACTGAAGCTTTCTTT
CSVGGDGNTEAFF
>many|TRBD1|TRBJ1-2|TRBV19
TGTGCCAGTAGTAGACAGGGCTATGGCTACACCTTC
CASSRQGYGYTF
>many|-|TRBJ1-5|TRBV19
TGTGCCAGTACCGACTTCGAGTCAGGGCCCCAGCATTTT
CASTDFESGPQHF
>many|-|TRBJ2-3|TRBV6-5
TGTGCCAGCAGTCCCCGACAGGGAGGGACAGATACGCAGTATTTT
CASSPRQGGTDTQYF
>-|TRBD1|TRBJ1-5|TRBV11-1
TGTGCCAGCAGCTTACCGGACAGGGGGCCCCAGTGGCCCCAGCATTTT
CASSLPDRGPQWPQHF
>many|-|TRBJ1-3|TRBV30
TGTGCCTGGGACGGTACCTCTGGAAACACCATATATTTT
CAWDGTSGNTIYF
>many|-|TRBJ2-5|TRBV7-8
TGTGCCAGCAGCTTAGTTTACATTCCCCAAGAGACCCAGTACTTC
CASSLVYIPQETQYF
>-|-|TRBJ2-7|TRBV28
TGTGCCAGCAGTCCATCTCGCTCCGAATCGGGGTACTTC
CASSPSRSESGYF
>-|-|TRBJ1-2|TRBV10-3
TGTGCCATCAGTGAGGGGGGGGACGGCTACACCTTC
CAISEGGDGYTF
>-|TRBD2|TRBJ2-5|TRBV27
TGTGCCAGCGTAGCGGGGAACCAAGAGACCCAGTACTTC
CASVAGNQETQYF
>many|TRBD2|TRBJ2-5|TRBV5-4
TGTGCCAGCAGCTTGGATCCAGGGAGGGAGGGCCTACAAGAGACCCAGTACTTC
CASSLDPGREGLQETQYF
>many|-|TRBJ2-5|TRBV5-4
TGTGCCAGCAGCTCTCCTAGGGCGGAGACCCAGTACTTC
CASSSPRAETQYF
>many|-|TRBJ2-2|TRBV11-2
TGTGCCAGCAACCGGGACCTCGGGACCGGGGAGCTGTTTTTT
CASNRDLGTGELFF
>many|-|TRBJ2-5|TRBV6-2/TRBV6-3
TGTGCCAGCAGTTTCACGGAAAGGAGTTCCCAGTACTTC
CASSFTERSSQYF
>-|-|TRBJ2-7|TRBV14
TGTGCCAGCAGCCATCCGCCAGACTACGAGCAGTACTTC
CASSHPPDYEQYF
>many|-|TRBJ2-7|TRBV29-1
TGCAGCGCTTCAGCCACAGGGTCTGGCGACGAGCAGTACTTC
CSASATGSGDEQYF
>many|-|TRBJ2-3|TRBV12-3/TRBV12-4
TGTGCCAGCAGTTTTGGCCTTTCCACAGATACGCAGTATTTT
CASSFGLSTDTQYF
>many|TRBD1|TRBJ1-2|TRBV6-2/TRBV6-3
TGTGCCAGCAGTTACGGGTTGACGCCGGGCCCAGGGGGCGACTATGGCTACACCTTC
CASSYGLTPGPGGDYGYTF
>few|-|TRBJ1-2|TRBV5-4
TGTGCCAGCAGCCCCGGAGGGGGATTCAAGGGCTACACCTTC
CASSPGGGFKGYTF
>few|-|TRBJ2-2|TRBV15
TGTGCCACCAGCTCACGGGACGCCGGGGAGCTGTTTTTT
CATSSRDAGELFF
>-|TRBD1|TRBJ1-1|TRBV3-1
TGTGCCAGCAGCCAAAGAGGGGCAGGGGGTACTGAAGCTTTCTTT
CASSQRGAGGTEAFF
>many|-|TRBJ1-1|TRBV11-2
TGTGCCAGCAGCCTGCACGTGGACACTGAAGCTTTCTTT
CASSLHVDTEAFF
>-|TRBD2|TRBJ2-2|TRBV18
TGTGCCAGCTCAATTTACAGCGGGGGAAACACCGGGGAGCTGTTTTTT
CASSIYSGGNTGELFF
>few|TRBD2|TRBJ2-5|TRBV4-2
TGTGCCAGCAGCCAAGAGGGAACTAGCGGGAGGGTTGGTGAGACCCAGTACTTC
CASSQEGTSGRVGETQYF
>many|-|TRBJ2-5|TRBV11-3
TGTGCCAGCAGCCCAACATCCGAGCAAGAGACCCAGTACTTC
CASSPTSEQETQYF
>many|TRBD1|TRBJ1-2|TRBV29-1
TGCAGCGTTGTTGAGGACAGGGGTGCGAACTATGGCTACACCTTC
CSVVEDRGANYGYTF
>many|-|TRBJ1-3|TRBV29-1
TGCAGCGTTGTTATAAGGGACTCTGGAAACACCATATATTTT
CSVVIRDSGNTIYF
>-|TRBD2|TRBJ2-7|TRBV12-3/TRBV12-4
TGTGCCAGCAGAAGGAGGGAGGGCAACGAGCAGTACTTC
CASRRREGNEQYF
>-|TRBD1|TRBJ2-5|TRBV19
TGTGCCAGTAGTATAGATCACGGGACAGGGCAAGAGACCCAGTACTTC
CASSIDHGTGQETQYF
>many|-|TRBJ1-5|TRBV15
TGTGCCACCAGCGAGGGGTTTAGCAATCAGCCCCAGCATTTT
CATSEGFSNQPQHF
>many|-|TRBJ1-1|TRBV6-2/TRBV6-3
TGTGCCAGCAGTTCCCCCAGCATGAACACTGAAGCTTTCTTT
CASSSPSMNTEAFF
>many|-|TRBJ2-2|TRBV15
TGTGCCACCAGCAGAGATCGCCTGACTGGGGACGAACCCCTCGTCACCGGGGAGCTGTTTTTT
CATSRDRLTGDEPLVTGELFF
>many|TRBD1|TRBJ1-2|TRBV10-2
TGCGCCAGCAGTGATAAGGGGGCCCGAATCTATGGCTACACCTTC
CASSDKGARIYGYTF
>-|-|TRBJ1-2|TRBV6-1
TGTGCCAGCAGTGAAAATCGCAAAAACTATGGCTACACCTTC
CASSENRKNYGYTF
>-|TRBD1|TRBJ1-1|TRBV5-1
TGCGCCAGCAGCTTGGGGGGGACAGGGCCTTCGGGGGCGAACACTGAAGCTTTCTTT
CASSLGGTGPSGANTEAFF
>many|TRBD1|TRBJ1-5|TRBV19
TGTGCCAGTAGTTATACAGGGGGCATTCAGCCCCAGCATTTT
CASSYTGGIQPQHF
>-|-|TRBJ1-6|TRBV20-1
TGCAGTGCTAGGTGGGCTTATAATTCACCCCTCCACTTT
CSARWAYNSPLHF
>many|TRBD1|TRBJ1-2|TRBV29-1
TGCAGCGTTGCGGGACAGGGAACCAACTATGGCTACACCTTC
CSVAGQGTNYGYTF
>many|-|TRBJ1-3|TRBV25-1
TGTGCCAGCGGGAGGGACGGCTACTCTGGAAACACCATATATTTT
CASGRDGYSGNTIYF
>many|-|TRBJ1-1|TRBV7-2
TGTGCCAGCAGCCTTAGCATATTTCAGGGTACTGAAGCTTTCTTT
CASSLSIFQGTEAFF
>many|-|TRBJ1-2|TRBV6-2/TRBV6-3
TGTGCCAGCAGCCGGGGAGGAATGTGGGCTTCCTATGGCTACACCTTC
CASSRGGMWASYGYTF
>few|-|TRBJ2-2|TRBV7-8
TGTGCCAGCAGCTTAGTTCTGCGCTCCACCGGGGAGCTGTTTTTT
CASSLVLRSTGELFF